The 10 T cell receptor beta chains reported below all come from one sample, sequenced in a study of cytomegalovirus exposure and HLA in healthy donors. Both 60 Vbeta primers and 13 Jbeta primers went into the PCR. Measured with immunoSEQ multiplex PCR; TCRdb has only the in-frame clones, and not every one. Here the sample table reports some 160,000 clones. Sample: PBMCs. Receptors originate from a man aged 30 to 39 in good health and CMV-seronegative.

This chain links TRBV4-2 with TRBJ2-3, with 7 bases aligning to TRBD2. This CDR3 has 17 residues. Germline CDR1 LGHNA, CDR2 YNFKEQ. Trimming cost V 0 bases and J 1 base; bases outside gene matches: 7. For the CDR3, the DNA is TGTGCCAGCAGCCAAGATCTTGGTGGGGGGGGCACAGATACGCAGTATTTT. Encoded protein: CASSQDLGGGGTDTQYF.

This chain joins TRBV28 and TRBJ1-4; 7 nucleotides line up with TRBD1. CDR1 and CDR2 from the germline V gene are MDHEN and SYDVKM. The CDR3 sequence is 15 residues long. With V trimmed by 4 bases and J by 4 bases, 6 bases remained unmatched. The CDR3 nucleotides read TGTGCCAGCAGTTCCCAAGGGACAGATAATGAAAAACTGTTTTTT. This sequence encodes CASSSQGTDNEKLFF.

The J gene is TRBJ2-4, the V gene TRBV20-1, with D hard to call. CDR1 and CDR2 from the germline V gene are DFQATT and SNEGSKA (reference sequence). V lost 3 bases to trimming and J lost 2 bases, with 2 bases between them. This CDR3 has 11 amino acids. CDR3 region: CSASTKNIQYF. The CDR3 DNA sequence: TGCAGTGCTAGTACCAAAAACATTCAGTACTTC.

The chain recombines TRBV2 with TRBJ2-7; a possible D gene is TRBD1 (5 bases). With 8 bases removed from V and 1 base from J, the gap between germline ends came to 9 bases. The CDR3 has 12 amino acids. Germline V gene lookup returns CDR1 SNHLY and CDR2 FYNNEI. The CDR3, as DNA: TGTGCCAGCCGAAGACAGTCCTACGAGCAGTACTTC. This gives the protein CASRRQSYEQYF.

This chain links TRBV5-1 with TRBJ2-5; 8 bases are shared with TRBD1. Looked up from germline, CDR1 is SGHRS and CDR2 is YFSETQ. The CDR3 is made up of 13 amino acids. V lost 7 bases and J lost 8; bases outside the gene matches: 10. The CDR3 protein is CASQFLGQGTQYF. CDR3 coding DNA: TGCGCCAGCCAATTTCTTGGACAGGGTACCCAGTACTTC.

The chain links TRBV20-1 to TRBJ1-2; D gene ambiguous. CDR1 and CDR2 (germline): DFQATT, SNEGSKA (reference sequence). The CDR3 spans 11 residues. Trimming took 2 bases from V and 2 from J, leaving 3 bases between them. CDR3 nucleotide sequence: TGCAGTGCTAGACAGAACTATGGCTACACCTTC. As protein: CSARQNYGYTF.

The chain couples TRBV10-1 to TRBJ1-5; 11 nucleotides match TRBD1. Trimming removed 6 bases from V and 7 bases from J; junction bases left unmatched: 8. Per germline, CDR1 WNHNN and CDR2 SYGVQD (reference sequence). The CDR3 has 15 residues. CDR3 protein: CASSEGQGARQPQHF. DNA for the CDR3: TGCGCCAGCAGCGAAGGACAGGGGGCACGGCAGCCCCAGCATTTT.

This rearrangement joins TRBV5-1 to TRBJ2-1, with a weak D call TRBD2 (5 bases). Trimming took off 7 bases at V and 1 base at J, with 15 bases between the two ends. The CDR3 is made up of 15 amino acids. The germline V gene has CDR1 SGHRS and CDR2 YFSETQ. The CDR3 DNA reads as TGCGCCAGCCGGACTGACTTACAATCCTACAATGAGCAGTTCTTC. Encoded protein: CASRTDLQSYNEQFF.

The genes are TRBV5-8 and TRBJ1-2; D call uncertain. Germline-derived CDR1 and CDR2 are SGHTS and YDEGEE. V was pared by 4 bases and J by 11 bases, with 15 bases between. The CDR3 length is 12 residues. The CDR3 is CASSVIDGLYTF. The CDR3 nucleotides are TGTGCCAGCAGCGTAATAGACGGACTGTACACCTTC.

J is TRBJ1-3 and V is TRBV2; 10 positions agree with TRBD1. V was clipped by 5 bases and J by 1 base; unmatched bases: 8. The CDR3 extends over 17 amino acids. The germline V gene has CDR1 SNHLY and CDR2 FYNNEI. CDR3 DNA sequence: TGTGCCAGCAGTCTTGGACAGGGGGATACGTCTGGAAACACCATATATTTT. Translation gives CASSLGQGDTSGNTIYF.